This is a list of T cell receptor beta chains from one sample in a study of shared clonotypes between healthy human individuals. Sequencing used immunoSEQ multiplex PCR; TCRdb keeps in-frame clones, though not all of them. This table has about 2 million clones, over 85% appearing once. Input material: naive CD8+ T cells sorted from blood. The origin of the receptors is a young man in good health. Both conserved end residues are part of each CDR3. The order of the fields is J gene, V gene, clone size, D gene, CDR3 DNA, CDR3 protein. The D gene is left open where the match is weak. A row's size may be missing; if present it is once, few, many or a size class.

j_call: TRBJ2-7
v_call: TRBV7-6
clone_size: .
d_call: .
cdr3_nt: TGTGCCAGCAGCCCAATAGGGGGGAAGGGGGCCTACGAGCAGTACTTC
cdr3_aa: CASSPIGGKGAYEQYF

j_call: TRBJ2-2
v_call: TRBV5-1
clone_size: .
d_call: .
cdr3_nt: TGCGCCAGCAGCTTGGAAGGAGGGCTGAGCGGGGAGCTGTTTTTT
cdr3_aa: CASSLEGGLSGELFF

j_call: TRBJ2-7
v_call: TRBV5-4
clone_size: .
d_call: .
cdr3_nt: TGTGCCAGCAGCTTCGGGGTTTACGAGCAGTACTTC
cdr3_aa: CASSFGVYEQYF

j_call: TRBJ2-5
v_call: TRBV13
clone_size: .
d_call: .
cdr3_nt: TGTGCCAGCAGTCGACAGGGGAGGGAAGAGACCCAGTACTTC
cdr3_aa: CASSRQGREETQYF

j_call: TRBJ2-5
v_call: TRBV4-1
clone_size: .
d_call: TRBD2
cdr3_nt: TGCGCCAGCAGCCAAGAGTTAGCGGGGGGATTTGAGACCCAGTACTTC
cdr3_aa: CASSQELAGGFETQYF

j_call: TRBJ2-7
v_call: TRBV2
clone_size: .
d_call: .
cdr3_nt: TGTGCCAGTGCGGCAGGGGATCTTCACGAGCAGTACTTC
cdr3_aa: CASAAGDLHEQYF

j_call: TRBJ1-5
v_call: TRBV4-3
clone_size: .
d_call: .
cdr3_nt: TGCGCCAGCAGCCAAGAGCGGAGCGATCAGCCCCAGCATTTT
cdr3_aa: CASSQERSDQPQHF

j_call: TRBJ1-2
v_call: TRBV13
clone_size: .
d_call: .
cdr3_nt: TGTGCCAGCAGCTTAGGGGGCAAGTATGGCTACACCTTC
cdr3_aa: CASSLGGKYGYTF

j_call: TRBJ2-7
v_call: TRBV4-3
clone_size: once
d_call: .
cdr3_nt: TGCGCCAGCAGCCAAGAATGGTCGGGCTCCTACGAGCAGTACTTC
cdr3_aa: CASSQEWSGSYEQYF

j_call: TRBJ2-4
v_call: TRBV9
clone_size: .
d_call: .
cdr3_nt: TGTGCCAGCAGCGTAGACAGGGAAAACATTCAGTACTTC
cdr3_aa: CASSVDRENIQYF

j_call: TRBJ2-7
v_call: TRBV12-5
clone_size: .
d_call: .
cdr3_nt: TGTGCTAGTGGTTTCATTTCGTACGAGCAGTACTTC
cdr3_aa: CASGFISYEQYF

j_call: TRBJ2-5
v_call: TRBV5-6
clone_size: once
d_call: .
cdr3_nt: TGTGCCAGCAGCTTTGGGGGACTTACGCTTCAAGAGACCCAGTACTTC
cdr3_aa: CASSFGGLTLQETQYF

j_call: TRBJ1-5
v_call: TRBV10-2
clone_size: .
d_call: .
cdr3_nt: TGCGCCAGCAGTGTCGGCGGAGGGGGAGCTAGCAATCAGCCCCAGCATTTT
cdr3_aa: CASSVGGGGASNQPQHF

j_call: TRBJ2-7
v_call: TRBV5-6
clone_size: .
d_call: TRBD1
cdr3_nt: TGTGCCAGCAGCCATTCAGACAGGGGGGAGCAGTACTTC
cdr3_aa: CASSHSDRGEQYF

j_call: TRBJ2-4
v_call: TRBV9
clone_size: .
d_call: .
cdr3_nt: TGTGCCAGCAGCGGAAACAAAAACATTCAGTACTTC
cdr3_aa: CASSGNKNIQYF

j_call: TRBJ2-1
v_call: TRBV27
clone_size: .
d_call: .
cdr3_nt: TGTGCCAGCAGTTTCCCCGGCTCCTACAATGAGCAGTTCTTC
cdr3_aa: CASSFPGSYNEQFF

j_call: TRBJ1-2
v_call: TRBV10-1
clone_size: few
d_call: .
cdr3_nt: TGCGCCAGCAGTGAGTTGAGGAATGATGGCTACACCTTC
cdr3_aa: CASSELRNDGYTF

j_call: TRBJ1-3
v_call: TRBV4-1
clone_size: .
d_call: .
cdr3_nt: TGCGCCAGCAGCCAAGTCCAGGCCTACTCTGGAAACACCATATATTTT
cdr3_aa: CASSQVQAYSGNTIYF

j_call: TRBJ2-5
v_call: TRBV6-5
clone_size: .
d_call: TRBD1
cdr3_nt: TGTGCCAGCAGTTACTCAGGACAGGTCCAAGAGACCCAGTACTTC
cdr3_aa: CASSYSGQVQETQYF

j_call: TRBJ1-1
v_call: TRBV28
clone_size: .
d_call: .
cdr3_nt: TGTGCCAGCAGTGTCTCAATGAACACTGAAGCTTTCTTT
cdr3_aa: CASSVSMNTEAFF

j_call: TRBJ2-5
v_call: TRBV4-3
clone_size: once
d_call: .
cdr3_nt: TGCGCCAGCAGCCAGGTGTGGCGACCTGACGAGACCCAGTACTTC
cdr3_aa: CASSQVWRPDETQYF

j_call: TRBJ2-7
v_call: TRBV11-2
clone_size: .
d_call: .
cdr3_nt: TGTGCCAGCAGCTTAGCTTCCTGGGGAAGTTACGAGCAGTACTTC
cdr3_aa: CASSLASWGSYEQYF

j_call: TRBJ1-1
v_call: TRBV4-1
clone_size: .
d_call: .
cdr3_nt: TGCGCCAGCAGCCCCGTTTCACTGAACACTGAAGCTTTCTTT
cdr3_aa: CASSPVSLNTEAFF

j_call: TRBJ1-1
v_call: TRBV4-3
clone_size: .
d_call: .
cdr3_nt: TGCGCCAGCAGCCCCTTGGTCGAGGGGATGAACACTGAAGCTTTCTTT
cdr3_aa: CASSPLVEGMNTEAFF

j_call: TRBJ1-1
v_call: TRBV4-1
clone_size: .
d_call: .
cdr3_nt: TGCGCCAGCAGCCAAGTTTCAGGGCTTGAAGCTTTCTTT
cdr3_aa: CASSQVSGLEAFF

j_call: TRBJ2-7
v_call: TRBV19
clone_size: .
d_call: .
cdr3_nt: TGTGCCAGTAGTACGGTCCCAGCCTACGAGCAGTACTTC
cdr3_aa: CASSTVPAYEQYF

j_call: TRBJ2-7
v_call: TRBV27
clone_size: .
d_call: .
cdr3_nt: TGTGCCAGCAGTTTAGGAGGTTTCAACTACGAGCAGTACTTC
cdr3_aa: CASSLGGFNYEQYF

j_call: TRBJ2-1
v_call: TRBV4-3
clone_size: .
d_call: TRBD2
cdr3_nt: TGCGCCAGCAGCCAAGTGGGACTAGGAGGTGAGCAGTTCTTC
cdr3_aa: CASSQVGLGGEQFF

j_call: TRBJ1-2
v_call: TRBV28
clone_size: .
d_call: TRBD1
cdr3_nt: TGTGCCAGCAGTTCCCTACAGGGGAGAGACTATGGCTACACCTTC
cdr3_aa: CASSSLQGRDYGYTF

j_call: TRBJ2-1
v_call: TRBV7-8
clone_size: .
d_call: .
cdr3_nt: TGTGCCAGCAGCTCGCTGGGGAACAATGAGCAGTTCTTC
cdr3_aa: CASSSLGNNEQFF

j_call: TRBJ1-2
v_call: TRBV7-3
clone_size: .
d_call: .
cdr3_nt: TGTGCCAGCAGCATGGGAGGGTTGGATGGCTACACCTTC
cdr3_aa: CASSMGGLDGYTF

j_call: TRBJ2-7
v_call: TRBV4-1
clone_size: .
d_call: TRBD1
cdr3_nt: TGCGCCAGCAGCCAAAGACAGGGGCGGTACGAGCAGTACTTC
cdr3_aa: CASSQRQGRYEQYF

j_call: TRBJ2-5
v_call: TRBV6-5
clone_size: .
d_call: TRBD2
cdr3_nt: TGTGCCAGCAGTCCACTGGGGGGGCAAGAGACCCAGTACTTC
cdr3_aa: CASSPLGGQETQYF

j_call: TRBJ2-7
v_call: TRBV28
clone_size: .
d_call: TRBD1
cdr3_nt: TGTGCCAGCAGTCCAAGGACAGGGGGATATGTTGACGAGCAGTACTTC
cdr3_aa: CASSPRTGGYVDEQYF

j_call: TRBJ2-7
v_call: TRBV5-6
clone_size: .
d_call: .
cdr3_nt: TGTGCCAGCAGCCGGAGGGGGACCTCCTACGAGCAGTACTTC
cdr3_aa: CASSRRGTSYEQYF

j_call: TRBJ2-5
v_call: TRBV7-6
clone_size: .
d_call: .
cdr3_nt: TGTGCCAGCAGCAAGCGGGACAATTTCCAAGAGACCCAGTACTTC
cdr3_aa: CASSKRDNFQETQYF

j_call: TRBJ2-7
v_call: TRBV5-6
clone_size: once
d_call: TRBD2
cdr3_nt: TGTGCCAGCAGCACCCTGACTAGCGGGACGCCCTACGAGCAGTACTTC
cdr3_aa: CASSTLTSGTPYEQYF

j_call: TRBJ2-2
v_call: TRBV4-1
clone_size: .
d_call: .
cdr3_nt: TGCGCCAGCAGCCAAGTGCCAAACACCGGGGAGCTGTTTTTT
cdr3_aa: CASSQVPNTGELFF

j_call: TRBJ2-3
v_call: TRBV4-1
clone_size: .
d_call: .
cdr3_nt: TGCGCCAGCAGCCAAAAATTAGGAGGAGATACGCAGTATTTT
cdr3_aa: CASSQKLGGDTQYF

j_call: TRBJ1-5
v_call: TRBV28
clone_size: .
d_call: .
cdr3_nt: TGTGCCAGCAGCCTTTTGAAGGCAAACAATCAGCCCCAGCATTTT
cdr3_aa: CASSLLKANNQPQHF

j_call: TRBJ2-1
v_call: TRBV7-9
clone_size: .
d_call: .
cdr3_nt: TGTGCCAGCAGCTTAGGGGGATTAGCGGAGCAGTTCTTC
cdr3_aa: CASSLGGLAEQFF

j_call: TRBJ2-1
v_call: TRBV6-5
clone_size: .
d_call: .
cdr3_nt: TGTGCCAGCAGTTCATTCAGGGAAAGCTACAATGAGCAGTTCTTC
cdr3_aa: CASSSFRESYNEQFF

j_call: TRBJ2-3
v_call: TRBV9
clone_size: .
d_call: TRBD2
cdr3_nt: TGTGCCAGCAGCGTGACTAGCGGGGCCCGGACGTACACAGATACGCAGTATTTT
cdr3_aa: CASSVTSGARTYTDTQYF

j_call: TRBJ2-7
v_call: TRBV7-9
clone_size: once
d_call: TRBD1
cdr3_nt: TGTGCCAGCGAGTATACAGGGGAACACGAGCAGTACTTC
cdr3_aa: CASEYTGEHEQYF

j_call: TRBJ2-1
v_call: TRBV10-2
clone_size: .
d_call: TRBD2
cdr3_nt: TGCGCCAGCAGTGAGTGGCTAGCGGGAAACAATGAGCAGTTCTTC
cdr3_aa: CASSEWLAGNNEQFF

j_call: TRBJ1-5
v_call: TRBV28
clone_size: .
d_call: .
cdr3_nt: TGTGCCAGCAGGCCCCTCACAGGGTTGGATCAGCCCCAGCATTTT
cdr3_aa: CASRPLTGLDQPQHF

j_call: TRBJ2-5
v_call: TRBV4-1
clone_size: .
d_call: TRBD1
cdr3_nt: TGCGCCAGCAGCCCTCGGGTTGACAGGGGAGGCCAAGAGACCCAGTACTTC
cdr3_aa: CASSPRVDRGGQETQYF

j_call: TRBJ2-7
v_call: TRBV9
clone_size: .
d_call: TRBD1
cdr3_nt: TGTGCCAGCAGCGTAGGGGACAGGCCCTACGAGCAGTACTTC
cdr3_aa: CASSVGDRPYEQYF

j_call: TRBJ1-5
v_call: TRBV2
clone_size: .
d_call: TRBD1
cdr3_nt: TGTGCCAGCAGTGTTGCGGACAGGGTCCCTTATAGCAATCAGCCCCAGCATTTT
cdr3_aa: CASSVADRVPYSNQPQHF

j_call: TRBJ2-7
v_call: TRBV6-1
clone_size: .
d_call: .
cdr3_nt: TGTGCCAGCGAAAGGGTGGTCTACGAGCAGTACTTC
cdr3_aa: CASERVVYEQYF

j_call: TRBJ2-1
v_call: TRBV4-3
clone_size: .
d_call: .
cdr3_nt: TGCGCCAGCAGCCCAAGGCGGGGATACAATGAGCAGTTCTTC
cdr3_aa: CASSPRRGYNEQFF

j_call: TRBJ2-2
v_call: TRBV10-1
clone_size: .
d_call: TRBD1
cdr3_nt: TGCGCCAGCAGTGACCCGGGACAGGGGGGTTCGAACACCGGGGAGCTGTTTTTT
cdr3_aa: CASSDPGQGGSNTGELFF

j_call: TRBJ1-1
v_call: TRBV27
clone_size: .
d_call: .
cdr3_nt: TGTGCCAGCAGACCTTCCGGGGGTACTAACACTGAAGCTTTCTTT
cdr3_aa: CASRPSGGTNTEAFF

j_call: TRBJ2-3
v_call: TRBV6-5
clone_size: .
d_call: .
cdr3_nt: TGTGCCAGCAGACCCGGGGGAGGGGGCCCAGATACGCAGTATTTT
cdr3_aa: CASRPGGGGPDTQYF

j_call: TRBJ2-7
v_call: TRBV5-6
clone_size: .
d_call: TRBD2
cdr3_nt: TGTGCCAGCAGCGTGGGACTAGCGGGGGGTCTTCTGTACGAGCAGTACTTC
cdr3_aa: CASSVGLAGGLLYEQYF

j_call: TRBJ2-4
v_call: TRBV5-8
clone_size: .
d_call: .
cdr3_nt: TGTGCCAGCAGCTTGTTAAAGGGGGGCATAGCCAAAAACATTCAGTACTTC
cdr3_aa: CASSLLKGGIAKNIQYF

j_call: TRBJ2-1
v_call: TRBV5-4
clone_size: once
d_call: .
cdr3_nt: TGTGCCAGCAGCTTGGGTAGTGGCGAGCAGTTCTTC
cdr3_aa: CASSLGSGEQFF

j_call: TRBJ2-1
v_call: TRBV2
clone_size: .
d_call: .
cdr3_nt: TGTGCCAGCAGACCGGGACGGACGAACCCTAATGAGCAGTTCTTC
cdr3_aa: CASRPGRTNPNEQFF

j_call: TRBJ2-7
v_call: TRBV7-9
clone_size: .
d_call: TRBD1
cdr3_nt: TGTGCCAGCAGCTTGACAGGGGGCTCCTACGAGCAGTACTTC
cdr3_aa: CASSLTGGSYEQYF

j_call: TRBJ2-1
v_call: TRBV2
clone_size: .
d_call: .
cdr3_nt: TGTGCCAGCGGGGACTTAGGGGCCTACAATGAGCAGTTCTTC
cdr3_aa: CASGDLGAYNEQFF